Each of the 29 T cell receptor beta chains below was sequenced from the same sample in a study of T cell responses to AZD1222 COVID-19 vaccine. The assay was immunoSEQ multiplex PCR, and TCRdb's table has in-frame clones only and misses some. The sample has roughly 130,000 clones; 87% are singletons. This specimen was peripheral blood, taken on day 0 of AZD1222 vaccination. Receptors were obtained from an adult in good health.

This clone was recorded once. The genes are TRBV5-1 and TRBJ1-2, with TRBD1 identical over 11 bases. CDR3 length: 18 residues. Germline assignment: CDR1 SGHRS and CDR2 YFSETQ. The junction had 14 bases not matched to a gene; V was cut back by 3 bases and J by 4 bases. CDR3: CASSSPITPGQGGYGYTF. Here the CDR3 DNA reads TGCGCCAGCAGCTCCCCAATCACACCGGGACAGGGGGGCTATGGCTACACCTTC.

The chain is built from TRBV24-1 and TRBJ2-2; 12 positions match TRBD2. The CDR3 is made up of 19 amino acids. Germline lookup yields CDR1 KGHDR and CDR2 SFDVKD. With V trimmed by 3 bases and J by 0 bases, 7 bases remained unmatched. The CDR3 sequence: CATSDPTSGGHSNTGELFF. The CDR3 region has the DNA TGTGCCACCAGTGATCCGACTAGCGGGGGCCACTCGAACACCGGGGAGCTGTTTTTT.

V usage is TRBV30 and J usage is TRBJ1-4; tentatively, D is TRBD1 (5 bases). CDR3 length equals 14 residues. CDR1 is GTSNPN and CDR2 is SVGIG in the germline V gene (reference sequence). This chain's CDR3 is CAHKGGTENEKLFF. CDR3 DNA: TGTGCTCATAAGGGTGGGACGGAAAATGAAAAACTGTTTTTT.

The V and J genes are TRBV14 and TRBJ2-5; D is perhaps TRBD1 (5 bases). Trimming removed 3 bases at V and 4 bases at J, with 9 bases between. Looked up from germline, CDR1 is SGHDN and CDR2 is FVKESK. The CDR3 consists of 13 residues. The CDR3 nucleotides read TGTGCCAGCAGCCACATGGGGCGAGAGACCCAGTACTTC. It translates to CASSHMGRETQYF.

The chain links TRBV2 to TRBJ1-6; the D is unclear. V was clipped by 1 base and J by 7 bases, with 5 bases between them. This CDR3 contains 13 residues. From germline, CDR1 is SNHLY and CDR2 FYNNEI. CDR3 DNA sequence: TGTGCCAGCAGTGAAGGGTTGAATTCACCCCTCCACTTT. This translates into CASSEGLNSPLHF.

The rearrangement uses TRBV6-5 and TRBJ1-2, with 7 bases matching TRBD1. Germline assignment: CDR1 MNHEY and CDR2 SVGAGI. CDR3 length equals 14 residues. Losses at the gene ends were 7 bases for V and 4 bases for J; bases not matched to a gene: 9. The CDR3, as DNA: TGTGCCAGCACCCCGGGACAGAGTTCCTATGGCTACACCTTC. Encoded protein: CASTPGQSSYGYTF.

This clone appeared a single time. CDR3: CASSPTTFTGVYEQYF. The DNA of the CDR3 is TGTGCCAGCAGTCCCACAACATTCACAGGGGTCTACGAGCAGTACTTC. J is TRBJ2-7 and V is TRBV27; 7 nucleotides align to TRBD1. This CDR3 spans 16 amino acids. Germline CDR1 is MNHEY and CDR2 is SMNVEV (reference sequence). The V gene end was trimmed by 5 bases and the J gene end by 3 bases; junction bases not matched to a gene: 13.

The CDR3 is CASSLRSNRGLVTEAFF. DNA for the CDR3: TGTGCCAGCAGTTTAAGGTCGAACAGGGGGTTAGTCACTGAAGCTTTCTTT. The rearrangement joins TRBV27 to TRBJ1-1; TRBD1 agrees at 8 bases. There are 17 residues in the CDR3. Germline lookup yields CDR1 MNHEY and CDR2 SMNVEV (reference sequence). The V gene end was trimmed by 2 bases and the J gene end by 4 bases; junction bases not matched to a gene: 12.

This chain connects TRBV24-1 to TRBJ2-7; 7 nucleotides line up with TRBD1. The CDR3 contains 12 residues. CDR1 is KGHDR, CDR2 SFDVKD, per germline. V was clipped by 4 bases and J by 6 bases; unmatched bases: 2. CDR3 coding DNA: TGTGCCACCAGTGACCCAGGGGGCGAGCAGTACTTC. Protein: CATSDPGGEQYF.

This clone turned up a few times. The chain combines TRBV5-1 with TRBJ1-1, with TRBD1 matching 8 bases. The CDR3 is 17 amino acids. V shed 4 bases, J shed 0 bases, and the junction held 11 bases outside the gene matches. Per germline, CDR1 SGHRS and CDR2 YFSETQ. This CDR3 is CASSIRTGRFMNTEAFF. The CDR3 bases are TGCGCCAGCAGCATCCGGACAGGGAGGTTCATGAACACTGAAGCTTTCTTT.

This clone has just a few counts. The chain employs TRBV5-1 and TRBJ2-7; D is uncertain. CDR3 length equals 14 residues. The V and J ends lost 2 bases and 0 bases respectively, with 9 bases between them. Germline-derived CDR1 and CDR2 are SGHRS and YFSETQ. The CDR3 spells CASSLSLSSYEQYF. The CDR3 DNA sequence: TGCGCCAGCAGCTTATCGCTTAGCTCCTACGAGCAGTACTTC.

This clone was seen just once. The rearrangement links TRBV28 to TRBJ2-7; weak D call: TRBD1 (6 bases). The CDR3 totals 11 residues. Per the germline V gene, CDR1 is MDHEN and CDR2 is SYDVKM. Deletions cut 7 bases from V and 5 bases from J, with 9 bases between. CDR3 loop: CASNAGDEQYF. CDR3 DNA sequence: TGTGCCAGCAACGCAGGGGACGAGCAGTACTTC.

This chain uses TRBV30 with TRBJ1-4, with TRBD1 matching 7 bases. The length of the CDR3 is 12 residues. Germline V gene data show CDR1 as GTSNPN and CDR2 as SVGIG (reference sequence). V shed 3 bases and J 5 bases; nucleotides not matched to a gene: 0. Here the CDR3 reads CAWRTGNEKLFF. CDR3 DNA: TGTGCCTGGAGGACAGGGAATGAAAAACTGTTTTTT. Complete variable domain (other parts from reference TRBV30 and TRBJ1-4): SQTIHQWPATLVQPVGSPLSLECTVEGTSNPNLYWYRQAAGRGLQLLFYSVGIGQISSEVPQNLSASRPQDRQFILSSKKLLLSDSGFYLCAWRTGNEKLFFGSGTQLSVL.

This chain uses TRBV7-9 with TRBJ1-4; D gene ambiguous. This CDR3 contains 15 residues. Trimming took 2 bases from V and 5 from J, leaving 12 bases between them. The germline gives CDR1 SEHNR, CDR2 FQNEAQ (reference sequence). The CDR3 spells CASSLSAGSNEKLFF. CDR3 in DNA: TGTGCCAGCAGCTTATCGGCAGGATCAAATGAAAAACTGTTTTTT.

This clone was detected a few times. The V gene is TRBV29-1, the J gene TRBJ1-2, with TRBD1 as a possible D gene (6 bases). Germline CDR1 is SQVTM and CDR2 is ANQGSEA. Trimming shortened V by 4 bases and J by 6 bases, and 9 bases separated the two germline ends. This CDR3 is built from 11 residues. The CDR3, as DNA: TGCAGCGTTGGAGCAGGGGATGGCTACACCTTC. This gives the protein CSVGAGDGYTF. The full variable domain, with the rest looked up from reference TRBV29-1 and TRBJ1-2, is SAVISQKPSRDICQRGTSLTIQCQVDSQVTMMFWYRQQPGQSLTLIATANQGSEATYESGFVIDKFPISRPNLTFSTLTVSNMSPEDSSIYLCSVGAGDGYTFGSGTRLTVV.

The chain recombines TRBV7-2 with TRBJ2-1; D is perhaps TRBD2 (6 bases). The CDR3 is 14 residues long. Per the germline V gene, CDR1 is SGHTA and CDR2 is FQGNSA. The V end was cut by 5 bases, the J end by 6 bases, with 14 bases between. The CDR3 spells CASSTPTGVNEQFF. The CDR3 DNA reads TGTGCCAGCAGCACCCCGACGGGGGTCAATGAGCAGTTCTTC.

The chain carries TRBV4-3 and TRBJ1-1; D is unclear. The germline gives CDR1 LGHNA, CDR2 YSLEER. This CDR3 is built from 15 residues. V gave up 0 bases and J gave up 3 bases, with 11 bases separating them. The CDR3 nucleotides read TGCGCCAGCAGCCAAGATTCCGGTGGGGACACTGAAGCTTTCTTT. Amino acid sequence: CASSQDSGGDTEAFF.

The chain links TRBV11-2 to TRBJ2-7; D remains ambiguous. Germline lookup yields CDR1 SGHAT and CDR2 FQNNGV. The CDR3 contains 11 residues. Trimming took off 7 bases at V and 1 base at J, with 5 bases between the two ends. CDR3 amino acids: CASTPSYEQYF. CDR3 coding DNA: TGTGCCAGCACTCCGTCCTACGAGCAGTACTTC.

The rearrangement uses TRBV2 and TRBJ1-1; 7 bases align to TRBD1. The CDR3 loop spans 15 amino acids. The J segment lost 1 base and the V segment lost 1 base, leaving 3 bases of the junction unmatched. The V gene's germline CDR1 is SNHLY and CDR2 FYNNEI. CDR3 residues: CASSEVPGGNTEAFF. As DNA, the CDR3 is TGTGCCAGCAGTGAAGTTCCAGGGGGGAACACTGAAGCTTTCTTT.

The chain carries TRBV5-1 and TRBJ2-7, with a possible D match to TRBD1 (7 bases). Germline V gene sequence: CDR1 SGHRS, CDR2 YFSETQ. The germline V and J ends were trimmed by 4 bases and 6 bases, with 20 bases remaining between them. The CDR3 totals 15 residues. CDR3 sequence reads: CASSPTGTAGGEQYF. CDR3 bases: TGCGCCAGCAGCCCCACCGGGACTGCAGGGGGCGAGCAGTACTTC.

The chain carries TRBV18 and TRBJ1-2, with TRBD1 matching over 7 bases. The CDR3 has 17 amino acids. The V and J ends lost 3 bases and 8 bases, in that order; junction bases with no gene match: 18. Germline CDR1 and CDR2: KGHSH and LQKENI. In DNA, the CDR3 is TGTGCCAGCTCACCGAATCCGCCAACAGGGGTAAAACAGGGCTACACCTTC. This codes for CASSPNPPTGVKQGYTF.

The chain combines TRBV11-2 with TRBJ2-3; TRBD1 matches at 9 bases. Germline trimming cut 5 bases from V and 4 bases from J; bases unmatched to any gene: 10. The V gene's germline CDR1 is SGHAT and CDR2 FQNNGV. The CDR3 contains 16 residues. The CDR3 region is CASSAPGQGRADTQYF. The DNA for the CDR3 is TGTGCCAGCAGCGCTCCTGGACAGGGGCGAGCAGATACGCAGTATTTT.

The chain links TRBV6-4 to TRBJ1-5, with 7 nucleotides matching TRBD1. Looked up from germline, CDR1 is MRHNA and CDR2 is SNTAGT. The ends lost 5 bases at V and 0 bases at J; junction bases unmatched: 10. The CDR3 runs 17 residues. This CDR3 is CASSPARGTDSNQPQHF. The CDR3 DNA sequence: TGTGCCAGCAGTCCTGCGAGGGGGACAGATAGCAATCAGCCCCAGCATTTT.

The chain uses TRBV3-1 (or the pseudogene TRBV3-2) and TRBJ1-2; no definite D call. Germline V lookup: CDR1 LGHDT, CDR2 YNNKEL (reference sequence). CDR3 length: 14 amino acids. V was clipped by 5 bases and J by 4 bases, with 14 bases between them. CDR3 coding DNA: TGTGCCAGCAGCAATGGGAGGGATGGCTATGGCTACACCTTC. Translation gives CASSNGRDGYGYTF.

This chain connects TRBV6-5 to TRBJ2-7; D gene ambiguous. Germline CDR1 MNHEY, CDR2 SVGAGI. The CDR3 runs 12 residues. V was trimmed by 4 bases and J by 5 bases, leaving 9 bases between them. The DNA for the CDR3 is TGTGCCAGCAGTTCCGGGCCTGACGAGCAGTACTTC. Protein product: CASSSGPDEQYF.

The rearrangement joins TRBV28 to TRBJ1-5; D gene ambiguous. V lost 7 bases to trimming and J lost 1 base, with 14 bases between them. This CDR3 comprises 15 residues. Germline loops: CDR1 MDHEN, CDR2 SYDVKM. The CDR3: CASISRATSNQPQHF. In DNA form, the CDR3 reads TGTGCCAGCATCTCACGGGCAACGAGCAATCAGCCCCAGCATTTT.

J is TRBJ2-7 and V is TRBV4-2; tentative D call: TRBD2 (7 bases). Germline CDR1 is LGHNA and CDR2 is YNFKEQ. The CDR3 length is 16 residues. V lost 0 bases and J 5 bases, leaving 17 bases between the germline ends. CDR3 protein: CASSQDSLGGPNEQYF. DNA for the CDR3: TGTGCCAGCAGCCAAGATTCCTTGGGGGGGCCTAACGAGCAGTACTTC.

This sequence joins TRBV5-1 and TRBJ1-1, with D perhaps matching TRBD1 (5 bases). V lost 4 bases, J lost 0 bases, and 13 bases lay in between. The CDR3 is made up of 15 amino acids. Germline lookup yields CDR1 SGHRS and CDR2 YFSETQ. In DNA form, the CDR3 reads TGCGCCAGCAGCCCCGTGACAGAGTTGAACACTGAAGCTTTCTTT. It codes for CASSPVTELNTEAFF.

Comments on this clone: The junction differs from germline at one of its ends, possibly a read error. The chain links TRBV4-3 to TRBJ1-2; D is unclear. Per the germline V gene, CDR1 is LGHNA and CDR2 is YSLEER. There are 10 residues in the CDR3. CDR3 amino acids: CASSQPLNAF. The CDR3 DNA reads TGCGCCAGCAGCCAACCTTTAAACGCCTTC.